This T cell receptor (beta chain) was sequenced during a study of Tregs in tolerant kidney transplant recipients. Broader study findings: Tolerant patients' donor-specific Tregs expanded beyond overall Tregs, suggesting antigen-driven growth.

This CDR3 region has 14 residues. CDR1 and CDR2 (germline): LNHDA, SQIVND (reference sequence). Trimming took 3 bases from V and 6 from J; bases not matched to a gene: 7. Remarks on this clone: Its antigen is unidentified. The CDR3 is cut off 3 residues early in the read; its end comes from the germline J gene.

The method was immunoSEQ multiplex PCR; TCRdb's version includes in-frame clones alone and lacks a portion of them. The specimen's table records approximately 31,000 clones. CD4+CD25+CD127- Tregs, CD4+CD25- non-Tregs, CD4 and CD8 cells were sorted. This TCR was recovered from a human donor who received a combined kidney and bone marrow transplant. The sample here was CD8+ T cells from blood, taken before the transplant. The chain couples TRBV19 to TRBJ2-7; 8 positions agree with TRBD1. CDR3 bases read: TGTGCCAGTAGTATGGACAGGGAGTCTGGCGAG. It specifies CASSMDRESGE. The CDR3, in full, reads CASSMDRESGEQYF.